Below are 21 T cell receptor beta chains sequenced from a single sample in a study of memory CD8 T cells in hepatitis C reinfection. Profiling relied on immunoSEQ multiplex PCR, and the TCRdb table lists in-frame clones only, not all of them. Of some 46,000 clones listed, roughly 89% are singletons. Stated time point: late/post reinfection, 12 to 24 weeks after detection. TCR sequencing was done directly ex vivo on sorted cells, without expansion in vitro. Sequenced material: naive CD8+ T cells sorted from blood. The receptors were gathered from a man between 18 and 35 years old with hepatitis C virus infection.

Concerning this clone itself: The sample holds other DNA sequences that translate to the same CDR3. The chain joins TRBV27 to TRBJ1-1, with D maybe TRBD1 (5 bases). This CDR3 is built from 14 residues. V lost 2 bases and J lost 2, with 9 bases in between. Germline CDR1 reads MNHEY; CDR2 reads SMNVEV (reference sequence). The CDR3 bases are TGTGCCAGCAGTTTACCGGGACTTAACACTGAAGCTTTCTTT. This codes for CASSLPGLNTEAFF.

This CDR3 is CSVLPSGAYEQYF. As DNA, the CDR3 is TGCAGCGTTCTCCCTAGCGGGGCCTACGAGCAGTACTTC. The V call is TRBV29-1, the J call TRBJ2-7; 9 nucleotides line up with TRBD2. The CDR3 extends over 13 amino acids. The germline gives CDR1 SQVTM, CDR2 ANQGSEA. Trimming removed 5 bases from V and 2 bases from J; junction bases left unmatched: 4.

The V and J genes are TRBV23-1 and TRBJ2-3; 7 bases fit TRBD2. TRBV23-1 is flagged as an ORF with uncertain function. The CDR3 consists of 16 residues. After removal of 3 bases from V and 0 bases from J, the junction contained 6 bases not matched to a gene. The CDR3 DNA reads as TGCGCCAGCAGTCACTGGGGGGGGTCTAGCACAGATACGCAGTATTTT. This translates into CASSHWGGSSTDTQYF.

This clone was counted a single time. V is TRBV4-3 and J is TRBJ2-1, with D tentatively TRBD2 (6 bases). Germline V gives CDR1 LGHNA, CDR2 YSLEER. V was shortened by 0 bases and J by 10 bases, with 13 bases between the two germline ends. The CDR3 extends over 14 amino acids. For the CDR3, the DNA is TGCGCCAGCAGCCAAGAGGCGGGGCTGGACGAGCAGTTCTTC. Its translation: CASSQEAGLDEQFF.

V and J are TRBV7-8 and TRBJ2-5, with 8 bases lining up with TRBD2. The end of the DNA is better explained by TRBJ2-7, so the J call may be wrong. CDR1 and CDR2 (germline): SGHVS, FQNEAQ. The length of the CDR3 is 19 residues. In nucleotides, the CDR3 is TGTGCCAGCAGCTTAGCGTTATCCCAGCGGGAGAACGTAATGGACGAGCAGTACTTC. The encoded protein is CASSLALSQRENVMDEQYF.

As regards this clone: The same CDR3 also results from other DNA sequences found in this sample. The V call is TRBV9, the J call TRBJ2-3; 8 bases align to TRBD1. This CDR3 is 14 amino acids long. The germline gives CDR1 SGDLS, CDR2 YYNGEE. V lost 3 bases and J lost 5; bases outside the gene matches: 5. The CDR3 reads CASSEDRVGDTQYF. CDR3 DNA sequence: TGTGCCAGCAGCGAGGACAGGGTTGGAGATACGCAGTATTTT.

This clone was picked up one time. V gene TRBV5-1 combines with J gene TRBJ2-1, with 11 bases lining up with TRBD1. Trimming took 4 bases from V and 6 from J; bases not matched to a gene: 3. Germline V CDR1 and CDR2: SGHRS, YFSETQ. The CDR3 is 14 residues long. The CDR3 loop is CASSPGTGGNEQFF. DNA of the CDR3: TGCGCCAGCAGCCCCGGGACAGGGGGCAATGAGCAGTTCTTC.

The chain is built from TRBV27 and TRBJ2-1; the D is unclear. The CDR3 runs to 12 residues. Trimming removed 1 base at V and 6 bases at J, with 4 bases between. The V gene's germline CDR1 is MNHEY and CDR2 SMNVEV (reference sequence). Here the CDR3 DNA reads TGTGCCAGCAGTTTATACGGCAATGAGCAGTTCTTC. Its translation is CASSLYGNEQFF.

V and J are TRBV27 and TRBJ1-5, with 8 bases aligning to TRBD1. CDR1 is MNHEY and CDR2 is SMNVEV in the germline V gene (reference sequence). The CDR3 is made up of 14 amino acids. V lost 5 bases and J lost 1; bases outside the gene matches: 1. The CDR3: CASSHRGSNQPQHF. The CDR3 DNA sequence: TGTGCCAGCAGTCACAGGGGGAGCAATCAGCCCCAGCATTTT.

The V and J genes are TRBV27 and TRBJ2-1, with D possibly being TRBD1 (6 bases). The germline V and J ends were trimmed by 2 bases and 6 bases, with 11 bases remaining between them. The CDR3 length is 14 residues. CDR1 and CDR2 (germline): MNHEY, SMNVEV (reference sequence). This CDR3 is CASSLTGWGNEQFF. CDR3 DNA sequence: TGTGCCAGCAGTTTAACAGGGTGGGGCAATGAGCAGTTCTTC.

V gene TRBV28 combines with J gene TRBJ1-6; the D is unclear. The CDR3 consists of 11 residues. CDR1 is MDHEN, CDR2 SYDVKM, per germline. The ends were cut back, 5 bases at V and 14 bases at J, with 10 bases in the middle. CDR3 in amino acids: CASSHGLALHF. The CDR3 nucleotides read TGTGCCAGCAGTCACGGTTTGGCCCTCCACTTT.

This clone was seen a handful of times. CDR3 residues: CASSFVRGNLNYGYTF. In nucleotides, the CDR3 is TGTGCCAGCAGCTTTGTGCGCGGAAACCTTAACTATGGCTACACCTTC. This chain links TRBV5-6 with TRBJ1-2, with D hard to call. V was cut by 2 bases and J by 1 base, with 15 bases left in between. The CDR3 consists of 16 residues. Germline loops: CDR1 SGHDT, CDR2 YYEEEE.

The rearrangement links TRBV27 to TRBJ2-7, with 8 bases lining up with TRBD1. The CDR3 extends over 14 amino acids. CDR1 and CDR2 (germline): MNHEY, SMNVEV (reference sequence). Losses at the gene ends were 1 base for V and 6 bases for J; bases not matched to a gene: 5. CDR3: CASSLLQGVGEQYF. The DNA of the CDR3 is TGTGCCAGCAGTTTATTACAGGGGGTCGGCGAGCAGTACTTC.

On this clone itself: Other DNA sequences in this specimen translate into the identical CDR3. The genes are TRBV6-1 and TRBJ2-3, with 11 nucleotides matching TRBD2. The germline gives CDR1 MNHNS, CDR2 SASEGT. The junction had 2 bases not matched to a gene; V was cut back by 2 bases and J by 4 bases. The CDR3 runs 15 residues. The DNA of the CDR3 is TGTGCCAGCAGTGAATTAGCGGGGGGGCCAGATACGCAGTATTTT. Protein: CASSELAGGPDTQYF.

The chain recombines TRBV25-1 with TRBJ2-1; tentative D call: TRBD2 (5 bases). The CDR3 totals 11 residues. Germline V gene data show CDR1 as MGHDK and CDR2 as SYGVNS. V was cut by 3 bases and J by 9 bases, with 6 bases left in between. The CDR3 nucleotides read TGTGCCAGCAGTGATCGGGGTGAGCAGTTCTTC. Translated: CASSDRGEQFF.

The rearrangement joins TRBV7-2 to TRBJ2-3, with 10 bases matching TRBD2. Germline V gene lookup returns CDR1 SGHTA and CDR2 FQGNSA. CDR3 length: 17 amino acids. Trimming took 3 bases from V and 4 from J; bases not matched to a gene: 10. The CDR3 loop is CASSFRPSGGGADTQYF. The CDR3 nucleotides read TGTGCCAGCAGCTTTCGCCCTAGCGGGGGAGGAGCAGATACGCAGTATTTT.

This chain links TRBV6-6 with TRBJ1-2; perhaps TRBD1 as D (6 bases). Between the trimmed V and J ends, which lost 6 bases and 4 bases, there was a span of 15 bases. Germline assignment: CDR1 MNHNY and CDR2 SVGAGI (reference sequence). The CDR3 has 14 residues. CDR3 coding DNA: TGTGCCAGCAGCGGAACCGGGACACTCTATGGCTACACCTTC. Its protein is CASSGTGTLYGYTF.

This rearrangement joins TRBV7-8 to TRBJ2-5; TRBD2 matches 8 bases. This CDR3 contains 15 residues. Losses at the gene ends were 2 bases for V and 2 bases for J; bases not matched to a gene: 4. Germline V lookup: CDR1 SGHVS, CDR2 FQNEAQ. CDR3 nucleotide sequence: TGTGCCAGCAGCTTAATAGCGGGGCGGCAAGAGACCCAGTACTTC. Translating it yields CASSLIAGRQETQYF.

CDR3 in DNA: TGTGCCAGCAGCCCCCGGGCGGGAGGGGCCCTTAGGCAGTTCTTC. Its protein product is CASSPRAGGALRQFF. This chain links TRBV7-2 with TRBJ2-1; TRBD2 matches 9 bases. V trimming: 5 bases; J trimming: 12 bases; junction bases outside the gene matches: 14. Per germline, CDR1 SGHTA and CDR2 FQGNSA. The CDR3 has 15 residues.

The V call is TRBV7-9, the J call TRBJ2-7, with TRBD2 as a possible D gene (7 bases). This CDR3 is built from 17 residues. CDR1 is SEHNR and CDR2 is FQNEAQ in the germline V gene (reference sequence). V dropped 4 bases and J dropped 0 bases, with 19 bases sitting between them. CDR3 DNA sequence: TGTGCCAGCAGCTCCGAAGGGGCGGGGGACAACTCCTACGAGCAGTACGTC. The encoded protein is CASSSEGAGDNSYEQYV.

The rearrangement joins TRBV11-2 to TRBJ2-5; 9 bases are shared with TRBD2. Judging by the DNA end, TRBJ2-7 fits better; the J call may be wrong. CDR3 length: 15 residues. Germline CDR1 SGHAT, CDR2 FQNNGV. This CDR3 reads CASSRGAGGPYEQYF. CDR3 sequence (DNA): TGTGCCAGCAGCAGGGGGGCGGGAGGGCCTTACGAGCAGTACTTC.